The entry that follows covers one TCR beta chain sequence. Its target is not known. It was with a sample-barcoded 5' primer and a J-beta primer mix that a second PCR of roughly 7 to 12 cycles was run. Tags on each cDNA molecule came from a template-switch adaptor with 12 random nucleotides. TCRdb redid the calling of the 5' RACE reads with MiXCR, one entry per CDR3 protein. The sample contains about 800,000 distinct CDR3 sequences, nearly 60% of which appear only once. This sample is part of a study of blood T cells in healthy people across ages. Study findings and constraints: PBMC samples, being unsorted, prevented any conclusive comparison of naive and antigen-experienced cells.

This receptor was taken from a man aged 30 to 39 in good health. Sequencing used blood.

The CDR3 spells CATLGGTNNEQFF. The DNA of the CDR3 is TGTGCCACCTTGGGGGGTACCAACAATGAGCAGTTCTTC. The gene calls are TRBV10-3 and TRBJ2-1; possibly TRBD2 for D (6 bases). Per the germline V gene, CDR1 is ENHRY and CDR2 is SYGVKD. The CDR3 runs to 13 residues. V lost 10 bases and J lost 5, with 15 bases in between.